The clone carrying this TCR beta chain was detected ten times or more. The antigen remains unidentified. V was clipped by 5 bases and J by 1 base, with 15 bases between them. The V gene's germline CDR1 is SNHLY and CDR2 FYNNEI. The CDR3 extends over 15 amino acids. The entry originates in a study of CD8 T cells in ankylosing spondylitis. Study observations and caveats: Relatively scarce in peripheral blood, disease-linked clones were CD8+. It appeared that ankylosing spondylitis blood was characterized by a TCR beta motif of roughly 8 highly homologous variants.

Quantitative 5'-RACE with molecular barcodes produced the TCR beta libraries. TCRdb itself ran the 5' RACE reads through MiXCR, one entry per CDR3 protein. The sample has about 52,000 distinct CDR3 sequences, 7.4% seen once. The gene calls are TRBV2 and TRBJ2-7; either TRBD1 or TRBD2 may supply D (5 bases each). Sequenced: blood, either unsorted or a sorted T cell fraction (not recorded which). This sequence was found in a female donor with ankylosing spondylitis or in good health (not recorded which). CDR3 nucleotides: TGTGCCAGCAGTAGATACCGGGACGGATCCTACGAGCAGTACTTC. Its translation: CASSRYRDGSYEQYF.